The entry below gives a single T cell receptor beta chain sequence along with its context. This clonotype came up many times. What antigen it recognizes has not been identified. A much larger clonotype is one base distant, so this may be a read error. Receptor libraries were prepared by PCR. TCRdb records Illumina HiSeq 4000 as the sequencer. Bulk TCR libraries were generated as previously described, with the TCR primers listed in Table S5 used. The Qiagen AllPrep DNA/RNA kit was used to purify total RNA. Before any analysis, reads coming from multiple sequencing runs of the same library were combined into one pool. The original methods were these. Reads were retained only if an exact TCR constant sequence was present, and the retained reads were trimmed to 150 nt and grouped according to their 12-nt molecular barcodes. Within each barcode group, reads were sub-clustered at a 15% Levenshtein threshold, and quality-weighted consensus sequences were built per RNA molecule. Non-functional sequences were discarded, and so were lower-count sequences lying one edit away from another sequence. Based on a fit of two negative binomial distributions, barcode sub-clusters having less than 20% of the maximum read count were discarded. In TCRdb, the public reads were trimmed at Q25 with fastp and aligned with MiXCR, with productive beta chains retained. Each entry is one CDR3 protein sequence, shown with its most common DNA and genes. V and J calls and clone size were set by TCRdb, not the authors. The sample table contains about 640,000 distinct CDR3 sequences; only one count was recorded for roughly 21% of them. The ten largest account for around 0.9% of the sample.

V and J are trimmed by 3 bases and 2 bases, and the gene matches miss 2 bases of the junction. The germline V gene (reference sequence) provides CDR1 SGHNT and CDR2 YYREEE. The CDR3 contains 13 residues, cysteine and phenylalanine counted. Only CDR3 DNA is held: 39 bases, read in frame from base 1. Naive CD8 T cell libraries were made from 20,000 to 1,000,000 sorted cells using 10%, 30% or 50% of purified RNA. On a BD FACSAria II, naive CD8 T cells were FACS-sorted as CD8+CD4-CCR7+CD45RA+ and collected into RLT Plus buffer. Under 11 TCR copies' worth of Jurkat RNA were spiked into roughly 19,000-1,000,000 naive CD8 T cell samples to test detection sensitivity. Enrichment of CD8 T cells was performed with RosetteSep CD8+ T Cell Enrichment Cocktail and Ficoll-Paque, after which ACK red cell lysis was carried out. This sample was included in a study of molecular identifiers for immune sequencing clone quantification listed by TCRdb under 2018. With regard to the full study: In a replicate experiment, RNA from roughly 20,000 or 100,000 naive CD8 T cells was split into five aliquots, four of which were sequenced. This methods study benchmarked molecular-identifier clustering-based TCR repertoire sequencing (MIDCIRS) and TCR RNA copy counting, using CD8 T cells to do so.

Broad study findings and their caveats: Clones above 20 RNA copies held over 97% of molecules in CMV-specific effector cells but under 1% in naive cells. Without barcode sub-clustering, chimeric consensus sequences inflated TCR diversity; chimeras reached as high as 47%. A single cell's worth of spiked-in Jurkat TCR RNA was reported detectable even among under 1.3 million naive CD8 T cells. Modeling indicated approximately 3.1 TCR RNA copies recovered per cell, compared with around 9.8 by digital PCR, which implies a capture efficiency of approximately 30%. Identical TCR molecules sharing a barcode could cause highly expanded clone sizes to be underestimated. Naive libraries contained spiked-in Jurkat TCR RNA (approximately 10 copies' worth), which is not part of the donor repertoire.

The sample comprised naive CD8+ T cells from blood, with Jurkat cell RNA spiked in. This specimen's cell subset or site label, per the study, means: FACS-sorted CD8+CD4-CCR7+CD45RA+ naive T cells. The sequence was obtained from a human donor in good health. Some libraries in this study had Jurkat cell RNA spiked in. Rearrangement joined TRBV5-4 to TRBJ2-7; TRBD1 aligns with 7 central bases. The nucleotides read TGTGCCAGCAGCTGGGGACAGACCTACGAGCAGTACTTC. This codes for CASSWGQTYEQYF.